Each of the 31 T cell receptor beta chains below was sequenced from the same sample in a study (dated by TCRdb to the mid-2010s). The library was generated by RT-PCR. The sequencer listed for this sample is Illumina MiSeq. The public reads were run again by TCRdb, first through fastp at Q25 and then through MiXCR, and only productive beta chains were kept. Under each unique CDR3 protein, matching rows form one entry showing the most common genes and DNA. This sample lists hundreds of thousands of distinct CDR3 sequences; 14% were detected once. 3.6% of the sample is in the top ten clones. Sequenced material: memory CD4+ T cells from blood. These TCRs come from a female donor in good health, serving as a healthy control.

This clonotype appeared a few times. The chain uses TRBV28 and TRBJ1-1; no reliable D call. CDR3 length: 11 residues. Germline-derived CDR1 and CDR2 are MDHEN and SYDVKM. Trimming took off 1 base at V and 7 bases at J, with 4 bases between the two ends. The CDR3 region is CASSLFDEAFF. In DNA, the CDR3 is TGTGCCAGCAGTTTATTCGATGAAGCTTTCTTT.

This clonotype was seen more than once but under ten times. The rearrangement joins TRBV5-1 to TRBJ1-2; 9 bases are a match to TRBD1. V was pared by 2 bases and J by 4 bases, with 6 bases of the junction left unmatched. Germline CDR1 and CDR2: SGHRS and YFSETQ. The CDR3 totals 15 residues. CDR3 amino acids: CASSLRDREGYGYTF. The CDR3 DNA is TGCGCCAGCAGCTTACGGGACAGGGAAGGCTATGGCTACACCTTC.

This clonotype was recorded a few times. V usage is TRBV7-8 and J usage is TRBJ1-2, with 10 bases fitting TRBD1. Germline V lookup: CDR1 SGHVS, CDR2 FQNEAQ. The CDR3 sequence is 14 residues long. V lost 5 bases to trimming and J lost 6 bases; unmatched junction nucleotides: 6. The DNA for the CDR3 is TGTGCCAGCAGCCCTACCGGGACAGGGGATGGCTACACCTTC. This codes for CASSPTGTGDGYTF.

J is TRBJ2-1 and V is TRBV11-2; 15 bases match TRBD2. CDR1 is SGHAT and CDR2 is FQNNGV in the germline V gene. The CDR3 has 15 amino acids. Unmatched junction bases numbered 5, after V lost 5 bases and J lost 9 bases. The CDR3: CASSGGLAGGGEQFF. CDR3 in DNA: TGTGCCAGCAGCGGGGGACTAGCGGGAGGAGGTGAGCAGTTCTTC.

As to this clonotype: Being one base from a much bigger clone, this may be a read error. This chain connects TRBV12-3 or TRBV12-4 to TRBJ2-1; TRBD2 aligns across 10 bases. The CDR3 consists of 16 residues. With V trimmed by 5 bases and J by 7 bases, 11 bases remained unmatched. CDR3 residues: CASSPPATSGINEQFF. The CDR3 DNA is TGTGCCAGCAGTCCCCCGGCCACTAGCGGGATTAATGAGCAGTTCTTC.

This chain joins TRBV7-3 and TRBJ2-1; D is perhaps TRBD1 (5 bases). Between the trimmed V and J ends, which lost 0 bases and 0 bases, there was a span of 9 bases. This CDR3 is built from 16 residues. Germline CDR1 reads SGHTA; CDR2 reads FQGTGA. CDR3 protein: CASSLTGAGSYNEQFF. For the CDR3, the DNA is TGTGCCAGCAGCTTAACAGGGGCTGGCTCCTACAATGAGCAGTTCTTC.

There are a few counts of this clonotype. The chain carries TRBV20-1 and TRBJ2-3, with 13 bases matching TRBD2. Germline V gene sequence: CDR1 DFQATT, CDR2 SNEGSKA (reference sequence). CDR3 length: 14 amino acids. J was trimmed by 5 bases and V by 6 bases; bases with no gene match: 5. The CDR3 bases are TGCAGTGCGTGGACTAGCGGGGGCATAGATACGCAGTATTTT. It translates to CSAWTSGGIDTQYF.

The table lists this clonotype with a few counts. V is TRBV12-3 or TRBV12-4 and J is TRBJ2-5, with D possibly matching TRBD2 (6 bases). This CDR3 has 13 amino acids. Trimming left V 5 bases short and J 4 bases short, with 11 bases between. The DNA of the CDR3 is TGTGCCAGCAGTGGGGCGGAGGGAGAGACCCAGTACTTC. Its translation: CASSGAEGETQYF.

This clonotype was counted at least ten times. The genes are TRBV20-1 and TRBJ2-1; 10 bases are a match to TRBD2. The germline CDR1 and CDR2 sequences are DFQATT and SNEGSKA (reference sequence). After removal of 6 bases from V and 7 bases from J, the junction contained 3 bases not matched to a gene. The CDR3 consists of 12 residues. As DNA, the CDR3 is TGCAGTGCCAGGACTAGCGGTAATGAGCAGTTCTTC. Amino acids: CSARTSGNEQFF.

This clonotype was recorded a few times. The CDR3 region is CASRDRDRGSYGYTF. CDR3 DNA sequence: TGCGCCAGCAGGGACCGGGACAGGGGTTCCTATGGCTACACCTTC. The chain has TRBV4-3 and TRBJ1-2; 10 positions match TRBD1. The V segment lost 6 bases and the J segment 4 bases; nucleotides outside the gene matches: 8. This CDR3 region has 15 residues. Germline-derived CDR1 and CDR2 are LGHNA and YSLEER.

This clonotype was observed a handful of times. The CDR3 protein is CSARPPSAYGYTF. The DNA for the CDR3 is TGCAGTGCTAGACCCCCCTCGGCCTATGGCTACACCTTC. The chain is built from TRBV20-1 and TRBJ1-2; D gene uncertain. CDR3 length: 13 residues. Germline loops: CDR1 DFQATT, CDR2 SNEGSKA (reference sequence). The V and J ends lost 2 bases and 4 bases respectively, with 11 bases between them.

This clonotype appeared many times. The chain recombines TRBV12-3 or TRBV12-4 with TRBJ1-1, with TRBD1 identical over 7 bases. The junction had 15 bases not matched to a gene; V was cut back by 6 bases and J by 2 bases. CDR3 length equals 17 residues. In DNA, the CDR3 is TGTGCCAGCAGCAAGCCTTTGGGGTTAGGGGGCAACACTGAAGCTTTCTTT. Translating gives CASSKPLGLGGNTEAFF.

This clonotype came up many times. CDR3 amino acids: CASSFSDYGYTF. The CDR3, as DNA: TGTGCCAGCAGCTTTTCGGACTATGGCTACACCTTC. This sequence joins TRBV7-2 and TRBJ1-2, with D unresolved. Trimming removed 3 bases from V and 3 bases from J, with 5 bases in between. This CDR3 region has 12 residues. CDR1 and CDR2 (germline): SGHTA, FQGNSA.

There are many counts of this clonotype. The genes are TRBV7-2 and TRBJ2-7, with D unresolved. CDR1 and CDR2 (germline): SGHTA, FQGNSA. CDR3 length: 11 amino acids. Trimming pared 11 bases from V and 3 bases from J, leaving 11 bases between. The CDR3 here is CAASLGYEQYF. As DNA, the CDR3 is TGTGCCGCAAGCCTCGGCTACGAGCAGTACTTC.

V and J are TRBV7-2 and TRBJ2-1, with D perhaps matching TRBD2 (6 bases). V was cut by 3 bases and J by 8 bases, with 20 bases left in between. This CDR3 is built from 16 residues. Germline V gives CDR1 SGHTA, CDR2 FQGNSA. The CDR3 spells CASSFAGAGIRHEQFF. The CDR3 coding sequence is TGTGCCAGCAGCTTTGCCGGGGCGGGAATTAGACATGAGCAGTTCTTC. The entire variable domain, with the rest obtained from reference TRBV7-2 and TRBJ2-1, is as follows: GAGVSQSPSNKVTEKGKDVELRCDPISGHTALYWYRQSLGQGLEFLIYFQGNSAPDKSGLPSDRFSAERTGGSVSTLTIQRTQQEDSAVYLCASSFAGAGIRHEQFFGPGTRLTVL.

This clonotype was counted a few times. The CDR3 nucleotides are TGTGCCAGCTCACCTTACAGCGAGAGAAATCAGCCCCAGCATTTT. It encodes CASSPYSERNQPQHF. The gene calls are TRBV18 and TRBJ1-5, with D unresolved. V gave up 3 bases and J gave up 4 bases, with 13 bases separating them. This CDR3 region has 15 residues. Germline V gene lookup returns CDR1 KGHSH and CDR2 LQKENI. The variable domain in full, completed from reference TRBV18 and TRBJ1-5, reads NAGVMQNPRHLVRRRGQEARLRCSPMKGHSHVYWYRQLPEEGLKFMVYLQKENIIDESGMPKERFSAEFPKEGPSILRIQQVVRGDSAAYFCASSPYSERNQPQHFGDGTRLSIL.

V and J are TRBV9 and TRBJ2-7, with D possibly matching TRBD2 (5 bases). This CDR3 region has 17 residues. Between the trimmed V and J ends, which lost 0 bases and 5 bases, there was a span of 21 bases. Germline CDR1 and CDR2: SGDLS and YYNGEE. The CDR3 coding sequence is TGTGCCAGCAGCGTAGAGGCGTGGGGAGACGGGGAGAACGAGCAGTACTTC. It codes for CASSVEAWGDGENEQYF.

This clonotype came up many times. This chain uses TRBV29-1 with TRBJ2-1; 7 bases align to TRBD1. Germline V gene sequence: CDR1 SQVTM, CDR2 ANQGSEA. The CDR3 length is 12 residues. V lost 7 bases, J lost 5 bases, and 5 bases stayed unmatched. The CDR3, as DNA: TGCAGCGCCCGGACAGGAAACAATGAGCAGTTCTTC. Its protein is CSARTGNNEQFF.

This chain uses TRBV5-1 with TRBJ2-5; 8 bases fit TRBD2. The germline V gene has CDR1 SGHRS and CDR2 YFSETQ. V gave up 0 bases and J gave up 4 bases; unmatched junction bases: 5. This CDR3 has 15 residues. CDR3 sequence (DNA): TGCGCCAGCAGCTTGGAAGCGGGAGTGGGAGAGACCCAGTACTTC. This gives the protein CASSLEAGVGETQYF.

This clonotype was detected many times. The chain recombines TRBV7-8 with TRBJ2-5; D possibly corresponds to TRBD2 (6 bases). V lost 5 bases, J lost 2 bases, and 18 bases lay in between. Germline V gives CDR1 SGHVS, CDR2 FQNEAQ. The CDR3 length is 16 residues. As DNA, the CDR3 is TGTGCCAGCAGCCTTCTAACGGGAGCCAAACAAGAGACCCAGTACTTC. Translation gives CASSLLTGAKQETQYF.

This clonotype was seen more than once but under ten times. The chain has TRBV28 and TRBJ1-5, with a weak D call TRBD1 (6 bases). Germline loops: CDR1 MDHEN, CDR2 SYDVKM. With 1 base removed from V and 2 bases from J, the gap between germline ends came to 21 bases. The CDR3 extends over 19 amino acids. The CDR3 region has the DNA TGTGCCAGCAGTTTATCCCACATTAAAAGGGGGGCTGGCAATCAGCCCCAGCATTTT. Translating gives CASSLSHIKRGAGNQPQHF.

The gene calls are TRBV4-2 and TRBJ2-7; no clear D gene. The germline V gene encodes CDR1 LGHNA and CDR2 YNFKEQ. The CDR3 consists of 16 residues. Trimming took 3 bases from V and 1 from J, leaving 16 bases between them. The CDR3 loop is CASSQGGVLESYEQYF. The CDR3 DNA sequence: TGTGCCAGCAGCCAGGGCGGCGTACTCGAATCCTACGAGCAGTACTTC.

In this sample, this clonotype turned up a few times. The V call is TRBV6-2 or TRBV6-3, the J call TRBJ2-7, with D possibly matching TRBD2 (5 bases). V shed 2 bases and J shed 2 bases, with 7 bases lying between them. CDR3 length equals 13 residues. Germline CDR1 reads MNHEY; CDR2 reads SVGEGT. CDR3 amino acids: CASSYELAYEQYF. CDR3 bases: TGTGCCAGCAGTTACGAACTAGCCTACGAGCAGTACTTC.

This clonotype was seen ten or more times. The V gene is TRBV6-5, the J gene TRBJ1-6; a weak D match, TRBD1 (5 bases). The CDR3 has 15 amino acids. V was trimmed by 3 bases and J by 10 bases, leaving 16 bases between them. Germline values: CDR1 MNHEY, CDR2 SVGAGI. The CDR3 sequence: CASSYWGRVGSPLHF. CDR3 DNA: TGTGCCAGCAGTTATTGGGGCAGGGTAGGGTCACCCCTCCACTTT.

The chain couples TRBV20-1 to TRBJ2-1; 14 bases fit TRBD2. V lost 0 bases and J lost 14; bases outside the gene matches: 3. Germline V gives CDR1 DFQATT, CDR2 SNEGSKA (reference sequence). CDR3 length: 13 amino acids. The CDR3 region is CSAREGLAGEEFF. The CDR3 DNA reads TGCAGTGCTAGAGAGGGACTAGCGGGAGAAGAGTTCTTC.

This clonotype came up many times. The chain combines TRBV28 with TRBJ2-7; D is unresolved. The CDR3 has 13 amino acids. The germline V and J ends were trimmed by 6 bases and 6 bases, with 15 bases remaining between them. The germline V gene has CDR1 MDHEN and CDR2 SYDVKM. CDR3 nucleotide sequence: TGTGCCAGCAGGTCGTCCCTAACTACCGAGCAGTACTTC. Its translation: CASRSSLTTEQYF. Variable domain in full (rest from reference TRBV28 and TRBJ2-7): DVKVTQSSRYLVKRTGEKVFLECVQDMDHENMFWYRQDPGLGLRLIYFSYDVKMKEKGDIPEGYSVSREKKERFSLILESASTNQTSMYLCASRSSLTTEQYFGPGTRLTVT.

The chain employs TRBV30 and TRBJ1-6; D gene uncertain. Germline V lookup: CDR1 GTSNPN, CDR2 SVGIG (reference sequence). Trimming shortened V by 2 bases and J by 5 bases, and 13 bases separated the two germline ends. The CDR3 sequence is 15 residues long. The CDR3 coding sequence is TGTGCCTGGAGTAGGTTGCTCCTTAATAATTCACCCCTCCACTTT. As protein: CAWSRLLLNNSPLHF.

This clonotype was counted at least ten times. This chain joins TRBV6-1 and TRBJ1-2, with unresolved D. The V end lost 7 bases, the J end lost 1 base, and 10 bases lay between the germline ends. Germline V gene data show CDR1 as MNHNS and CDR2 as SASEGT. The CDR3 runs 13 residues. In DNA, the CDR3 is TGTGCCAGCACCAAGACTGATAACTATGGCTACACCTTC. Translating it yields CASTKTDNYGYTF.

The V call is TRBV12-3 or TRBV12-4, the J call TRBJ2-1; D remains unclear. Trimming stripped 1 base from V and 8 bases from J, with 12 bases between. The length of the CDR3 is 14 residues. The CDR3 sequence is CASSLGVAPDEQFF. Here the CDR3 DNA reads TGTGCCAGCAGTTTAGGGGTCGCCCCAGATGAGCAGTTCTTC.

This clonotype was seen repeatedly, ten times or more. The chain combines TRBV20-1 with TRBJ2-1, with D unclear. Trimming took 5 bases from V and 7 from J, leaving 15 bases between them. Looked up from germline, CDR1 is DFQATT and CDR2 is SNEGSKA (reference sequence). The CDR3 is 13 amino acids. CDR3 sequence: CSASTGPGNEQFF. The CDR3 DNA is TGCAGTGCTTCCACGGGCCCGGGTAATGAGCAGTTCTTC.

This clonotype was observed a handful of times. The chain links TRBV5-1 to TRBJ1-1; unclear D gene. V lost 1 base, J lost 4 bases, and 14 bases lay in between. CDR1 is SGHRS and CDR2 is YFSETQ in the germline V gene. The CDR3 is 15 amino acids. This CDR3 is CASSLIPSLSTEAFF. The CDR3 DNA reads as TGCGCCAGCAGCTTGATTCCCAGTTTGAGCACTGAAGCTTTCTTT.